This TCR beta chain was sequenced for a study of cytomegalovirus exposure and HLA in healthy donors. General observations from the study: A missense variant in DCLRE1C was later tied to TCR beta V- and J-gene trimming. Altogether, 160 or so TCR beta chains were recorded as cytomegalovirus-associated.

Primers included in the PCR were 60 Vbeta and 13 Jbeta primers. Data came from immunoSEQ multiplex PCR; TCRdb stores just in-frame clones and leaves some out. The sample lists about 140,000 clones, about 80% occurring once. About this clone itself: Its antigen is unknown.

V shed 7 bases, J shed 5 bases, and the junction held 11 bases outside the gene matches. Germline CDR1 and CDR2: SGHAT and FQNNGV. CDR3 length: 16 amino acids. The chain is built from TRBV11-2 and TRBJ2-2, with 9 bases matching TRBD2. The material sequenced was PBMCs. This clonotype was sampled from a man aged 30 to 45 in good health and CMV-seronegative. CDR3 sequence reads: CASTFASGIDTGELFF. Here the CDR3 DNA reads TGTGCCAGCACCTTTGCTAGCGGGATCGATACCGGGGAGCTGTTTTTT. Looking up the rest from reference TRBV11-2 and TRBJ2-2 gives the full variable domain: EAGVAQSPRYKIIEKRQSVAFWCNPISGHATLYWYQQILGQGPKLLIQFQNNGVVDDSQLPKDRFSAERLKGVDSTLKIQPAKLEDSAVYLCASTFASGIDTGELFFGEGSRLTVL.